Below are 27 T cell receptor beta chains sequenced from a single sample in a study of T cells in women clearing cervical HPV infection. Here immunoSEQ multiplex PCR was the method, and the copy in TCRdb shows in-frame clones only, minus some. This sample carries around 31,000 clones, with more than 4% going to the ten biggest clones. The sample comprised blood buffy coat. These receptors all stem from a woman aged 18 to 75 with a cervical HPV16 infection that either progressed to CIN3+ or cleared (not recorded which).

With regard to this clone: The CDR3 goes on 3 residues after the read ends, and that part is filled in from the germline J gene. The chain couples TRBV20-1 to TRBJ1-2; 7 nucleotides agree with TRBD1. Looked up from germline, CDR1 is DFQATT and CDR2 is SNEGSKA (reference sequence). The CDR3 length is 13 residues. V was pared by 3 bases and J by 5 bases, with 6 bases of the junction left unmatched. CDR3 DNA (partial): TGCAGTGCTAGTCCCCGGGACAGTTATGGC. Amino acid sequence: CSASPRDSYG. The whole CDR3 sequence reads CSASPRDSYGYTF.

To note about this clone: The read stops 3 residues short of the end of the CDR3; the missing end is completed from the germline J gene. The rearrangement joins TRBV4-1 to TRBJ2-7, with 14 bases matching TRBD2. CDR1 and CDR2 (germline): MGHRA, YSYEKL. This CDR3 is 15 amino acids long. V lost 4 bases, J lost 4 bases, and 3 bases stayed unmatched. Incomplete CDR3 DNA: TGCGCCAGCAGCCGAGGACTAGCGGGAGGTTACGAG. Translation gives CASSRGLAGGYE. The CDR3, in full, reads CASSRGLAGGYEQYF.

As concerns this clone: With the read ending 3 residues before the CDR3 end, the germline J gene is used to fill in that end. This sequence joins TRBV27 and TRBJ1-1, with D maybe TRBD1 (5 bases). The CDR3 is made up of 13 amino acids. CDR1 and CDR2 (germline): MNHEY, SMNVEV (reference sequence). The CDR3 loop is CASSLSGGSEAFF. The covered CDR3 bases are TGTGCCAGCAGTTTATCCGGGGGATCAGAA.

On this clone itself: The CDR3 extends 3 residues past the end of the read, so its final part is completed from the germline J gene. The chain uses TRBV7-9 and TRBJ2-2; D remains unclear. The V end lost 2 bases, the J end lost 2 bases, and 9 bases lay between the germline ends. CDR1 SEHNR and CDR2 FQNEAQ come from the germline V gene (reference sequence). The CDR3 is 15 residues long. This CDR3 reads CASSLSIGNTGELFF. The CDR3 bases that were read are TGTGCCAGCAGCTTATCGATTGGCAACACCGGGGAG.

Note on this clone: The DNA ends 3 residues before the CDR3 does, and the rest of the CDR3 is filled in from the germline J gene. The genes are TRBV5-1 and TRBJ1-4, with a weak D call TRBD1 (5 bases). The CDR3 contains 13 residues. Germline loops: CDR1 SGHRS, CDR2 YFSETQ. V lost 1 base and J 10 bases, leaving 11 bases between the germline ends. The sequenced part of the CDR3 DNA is TGCGCCAGCAGCTTGAGTCCCGGGGGAAAA. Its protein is CASSLSPGGK. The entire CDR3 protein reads CASSLSPGGKLFF. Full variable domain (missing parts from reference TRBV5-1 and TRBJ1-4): KAGVTQTPRYLIKTRGQQVTLSCSPISGHRSVSWYQQTPGQGLQFLFEYFSETQRNKGNFPGRFSGRQFSNSRSEMNVSTLELGDSALYLCASSLSPGGKLFFGSGTQLSVL.

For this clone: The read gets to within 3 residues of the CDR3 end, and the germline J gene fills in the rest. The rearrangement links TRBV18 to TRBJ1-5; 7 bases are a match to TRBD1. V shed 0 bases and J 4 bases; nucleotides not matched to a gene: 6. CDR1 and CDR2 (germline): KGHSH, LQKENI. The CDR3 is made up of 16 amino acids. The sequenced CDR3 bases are TGTGCCAGCTCACCACCAGGGGGCGCGGGAAATCAGCCC. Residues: CASSPPGGAGNQP. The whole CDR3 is CASSPPGGAGNQPQHF.

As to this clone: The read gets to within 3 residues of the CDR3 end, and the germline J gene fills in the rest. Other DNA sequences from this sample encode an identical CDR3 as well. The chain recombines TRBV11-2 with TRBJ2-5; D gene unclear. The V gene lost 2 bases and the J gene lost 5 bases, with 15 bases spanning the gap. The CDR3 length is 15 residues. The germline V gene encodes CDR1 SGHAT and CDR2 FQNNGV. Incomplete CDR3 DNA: TGTGCCAGCAGCTTACAGGATTTGGATGGGGAGACC. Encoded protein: CASSLQDLDGET. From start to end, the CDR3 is CASSLQDLDGETQYF.

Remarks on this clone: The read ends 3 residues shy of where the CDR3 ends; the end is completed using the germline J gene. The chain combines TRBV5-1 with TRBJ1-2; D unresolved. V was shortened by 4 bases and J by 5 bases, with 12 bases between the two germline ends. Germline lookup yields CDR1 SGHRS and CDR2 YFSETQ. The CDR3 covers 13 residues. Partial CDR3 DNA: TGCGCCAGCAGCCCCACCGGGTTGTATGGC. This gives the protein CASSPTGLYG. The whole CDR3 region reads CASSPTGLYGYTF.

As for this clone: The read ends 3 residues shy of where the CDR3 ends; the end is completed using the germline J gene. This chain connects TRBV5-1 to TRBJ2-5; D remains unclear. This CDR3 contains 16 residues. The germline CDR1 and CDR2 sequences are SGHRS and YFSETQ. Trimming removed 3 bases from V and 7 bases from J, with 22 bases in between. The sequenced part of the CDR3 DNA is TGCGCCAGCAGCTCTCCCCTCACTCTAGTAGACGGGACC. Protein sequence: CASSSPLTLVDGT. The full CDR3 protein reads CASSSPLTLVDGTQYF.

The sequenced CDR3 bases are TGTGCCAGCAGCTTAAGCCAGACC. Protein product: CASSLSQT. The CDR3 in full is CASSLSQTQYF. The gene calls are TRBV7-2 and TRBJ2-5; no firm D call. The CDR3 goes on 3 residues after the read ends, and that part is filled in from the germline J gene. CDR3 length: 11 amino acids. Looked up from germline, CDR1 is SGHTA and CDR2 is FQGNSA. Trimming removed 2 bases from V and 6 bases from J, with 4 bases in between.

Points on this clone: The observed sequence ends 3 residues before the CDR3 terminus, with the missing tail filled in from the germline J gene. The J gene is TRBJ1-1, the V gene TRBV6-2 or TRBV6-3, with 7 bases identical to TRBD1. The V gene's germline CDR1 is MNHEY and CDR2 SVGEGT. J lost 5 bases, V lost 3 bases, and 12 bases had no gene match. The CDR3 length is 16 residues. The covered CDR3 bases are TGTGCCAGCAGTTATGTACAGGGGCTGGTTAGAACTGAA. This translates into CASSYVQGLVRTE. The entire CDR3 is CASSYVQGLVRTEAFF.

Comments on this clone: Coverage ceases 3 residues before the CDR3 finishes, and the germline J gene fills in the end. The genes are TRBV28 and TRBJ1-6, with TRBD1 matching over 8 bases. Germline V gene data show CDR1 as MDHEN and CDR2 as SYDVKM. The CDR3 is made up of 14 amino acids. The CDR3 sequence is CASSTGQAPWALHF. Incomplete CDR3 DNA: TGTGCCAGCAGTACGGGACAGGCACCCTGGGCC.

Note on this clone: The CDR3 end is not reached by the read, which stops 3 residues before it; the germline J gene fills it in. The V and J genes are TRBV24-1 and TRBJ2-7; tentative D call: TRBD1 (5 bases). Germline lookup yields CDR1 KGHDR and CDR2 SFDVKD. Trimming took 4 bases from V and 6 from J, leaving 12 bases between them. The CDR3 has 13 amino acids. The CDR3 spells CATSERGSVEQYF. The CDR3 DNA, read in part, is TGTGCCACCAGTGAAAGGGGTTCTGTCGAG.

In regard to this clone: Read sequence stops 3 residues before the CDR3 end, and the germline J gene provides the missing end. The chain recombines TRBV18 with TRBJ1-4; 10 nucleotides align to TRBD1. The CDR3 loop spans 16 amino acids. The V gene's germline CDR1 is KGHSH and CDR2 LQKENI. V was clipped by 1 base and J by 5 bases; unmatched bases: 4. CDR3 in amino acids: CASSPQLGQGNEKLFF. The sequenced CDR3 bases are TGTGCCAGCTCACCACAATTGGGACAGGGGAATGAAAAA.

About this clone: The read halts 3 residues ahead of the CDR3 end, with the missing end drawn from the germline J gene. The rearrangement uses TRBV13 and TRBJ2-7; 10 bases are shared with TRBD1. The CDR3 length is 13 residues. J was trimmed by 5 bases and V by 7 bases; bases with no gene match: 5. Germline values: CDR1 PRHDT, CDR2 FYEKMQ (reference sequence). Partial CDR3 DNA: TGTGCCAGCAAGGGACAGGGGATCCACGAG. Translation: CASKGQGIHE. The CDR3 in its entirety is CASKGQGIHEQYF.

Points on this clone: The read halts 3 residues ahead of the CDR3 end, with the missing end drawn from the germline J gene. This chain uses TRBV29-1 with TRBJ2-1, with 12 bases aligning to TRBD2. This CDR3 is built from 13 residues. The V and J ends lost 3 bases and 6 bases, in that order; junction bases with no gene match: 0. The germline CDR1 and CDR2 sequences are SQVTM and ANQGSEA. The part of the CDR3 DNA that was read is TGCAGCGTTGAGGGACTAGCGGGCAATGAG. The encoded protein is CSVEGLAGNE. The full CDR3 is CSVEGLAGNEQFF.

The CDR3 loop reads CASSPGTSGTYNEQFF. The CDR3 DNA, read in part, is TGTGCCAGCTCACCAGGGACTAGCGGCACCTACAATGAG. The genes are TRBV18 and TRBJ2-1; 11 bases map to TRBD2. The read gets to within 3 residues of the CDR3 end, and the germline J gene fills in the rest. This CDR3 is built from 16 residues. V shed 2 bases, J shed 2 bases, and the junction held 2 bases outside the gene matches. Germline loops: CDR1 KGHSH, CDR2 LQKENI.

The CDR3 loop reads CASSTAGGGNEQFF. The sequenced part of the CDR3 DNA is TGTGCCAGCAGTACGGCAGGGGGAGGCAATGAG. V and J are TRBV6-4 and TRBJ2-1, with D tentatively TRBD1 (7 bases). Read data end 3 residues before the CDR3 end; the end is taken from the germline J gene. Per germline, CDR1 MRHNA and CDR2 SNTAGT. Trimming stripped 5 bases from V and 6 bases from J, with 14 bases between. The CDR3 totals 14 residues.

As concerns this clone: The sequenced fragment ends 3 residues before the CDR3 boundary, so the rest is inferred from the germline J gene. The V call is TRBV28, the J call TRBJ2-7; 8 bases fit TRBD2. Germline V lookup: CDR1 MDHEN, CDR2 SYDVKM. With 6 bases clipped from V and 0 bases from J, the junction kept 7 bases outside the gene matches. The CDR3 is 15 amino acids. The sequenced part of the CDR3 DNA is TGTGCCAGCAGCCATAGCGGGGAACGCTCCTACGAG. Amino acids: CASSHSGERSYE. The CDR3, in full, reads CASSHSGERSYEQYF.

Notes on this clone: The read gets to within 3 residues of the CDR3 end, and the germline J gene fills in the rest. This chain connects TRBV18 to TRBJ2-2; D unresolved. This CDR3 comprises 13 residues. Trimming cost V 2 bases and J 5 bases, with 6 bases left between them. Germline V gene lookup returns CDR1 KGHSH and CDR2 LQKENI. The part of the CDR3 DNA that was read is TGTGCCAGCTCACCAACCCAGACCGGGGAG. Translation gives CASSPTQTGE. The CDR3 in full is CASSPTQTGELFF.

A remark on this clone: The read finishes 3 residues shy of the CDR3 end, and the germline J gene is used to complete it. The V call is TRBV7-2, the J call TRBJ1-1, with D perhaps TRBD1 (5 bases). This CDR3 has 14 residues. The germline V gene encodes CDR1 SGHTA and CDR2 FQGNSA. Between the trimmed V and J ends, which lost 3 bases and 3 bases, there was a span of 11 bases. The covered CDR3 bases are TGTGCCAGCAGCTTGGAGGCAGGGTACACTGAA. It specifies CASSLEAGYTE. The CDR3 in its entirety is CASSLEAGYTEAFF.

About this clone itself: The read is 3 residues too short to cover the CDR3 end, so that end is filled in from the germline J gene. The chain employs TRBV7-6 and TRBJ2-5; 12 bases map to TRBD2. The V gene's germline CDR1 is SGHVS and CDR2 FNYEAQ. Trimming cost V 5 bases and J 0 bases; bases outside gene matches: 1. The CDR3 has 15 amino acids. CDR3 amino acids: CASSPSGGDQETQYF. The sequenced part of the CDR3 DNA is TGTGCCAGCAGCCCTAGCGGGGGGGACCAAGAGACC.

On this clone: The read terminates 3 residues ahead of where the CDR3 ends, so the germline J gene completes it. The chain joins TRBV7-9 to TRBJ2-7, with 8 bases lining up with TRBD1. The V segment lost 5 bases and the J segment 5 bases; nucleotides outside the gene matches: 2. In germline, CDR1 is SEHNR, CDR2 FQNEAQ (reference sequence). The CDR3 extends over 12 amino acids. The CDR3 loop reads CASSLTGDEQYF. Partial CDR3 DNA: TGTGCCAGCAGCCTGACAGGGGACGAG.

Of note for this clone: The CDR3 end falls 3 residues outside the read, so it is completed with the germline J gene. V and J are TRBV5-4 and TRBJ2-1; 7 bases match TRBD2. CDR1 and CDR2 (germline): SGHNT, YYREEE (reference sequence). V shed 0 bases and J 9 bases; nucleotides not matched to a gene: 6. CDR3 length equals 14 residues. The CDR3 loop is CASSLAAGKGEQFF. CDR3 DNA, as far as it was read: TGTGCCAGCAGCTTGGCAGCGGGGAAGGGTGAG.

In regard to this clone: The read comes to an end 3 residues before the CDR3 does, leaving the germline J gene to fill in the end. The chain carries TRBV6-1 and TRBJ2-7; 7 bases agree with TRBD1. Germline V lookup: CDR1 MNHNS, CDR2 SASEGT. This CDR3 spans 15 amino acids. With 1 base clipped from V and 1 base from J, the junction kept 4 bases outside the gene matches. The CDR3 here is CASSEDLTGSYEQYF. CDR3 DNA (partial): TGTGCCAGCAGTGAAGACCTGACAGGGTCCTACGAG.

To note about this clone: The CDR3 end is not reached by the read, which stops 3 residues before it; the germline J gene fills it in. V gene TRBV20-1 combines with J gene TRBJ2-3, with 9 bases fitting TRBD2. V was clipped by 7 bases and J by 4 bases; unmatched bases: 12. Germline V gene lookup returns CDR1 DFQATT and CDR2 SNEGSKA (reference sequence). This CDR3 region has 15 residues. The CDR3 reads CSVKGASGVSDTQYF. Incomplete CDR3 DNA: TGCAGTGTTAAGGGGGCTAGCGGGGTTTCAGATACG.

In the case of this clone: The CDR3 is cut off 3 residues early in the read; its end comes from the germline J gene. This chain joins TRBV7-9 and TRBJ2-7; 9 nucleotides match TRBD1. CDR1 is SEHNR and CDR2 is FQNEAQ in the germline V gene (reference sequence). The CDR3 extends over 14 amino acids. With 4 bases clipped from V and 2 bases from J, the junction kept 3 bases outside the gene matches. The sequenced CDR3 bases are TGTGCCAGCAGCTGGGACAGGGCCCCCTACGAG. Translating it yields CASSWDRAPYE. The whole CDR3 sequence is CASSWDRAPYEQYF.